This is a list of T cell receptor beta chains from one sample in a study of cytomegalovirus exposure and HLA in healthy donors. The table came from immunoSEQ multiplex PCR; TCRdb's copy has only in-frame clones and leaves some out. The profile shows roughly 100,000 clones, 88% of them singletons. Material for sequencing was PBMCs. The receptors shown here come from a woman aged 18-29 years in good health and CMV-seropositive. Both conserved end residues are part of each CDR3. The D gene is left open where the match is weak. Part of the rows lack a size; the others show once, few, many or a class for expanded clones.

d_call: TRBD1
clone_size: once
v_call: TRBV28
j_call: TRBJ1-2
cdr3_nt: TGTGCCAGCCGAATCGACAGGGGGGACGGCTACACCTTC
cdr3_aa: CASRIDRGDGYTF

d_call: -
clone_size: -
v_call: TRBV28
j_call: TRBJ2-2
cdr3_nt: TGTGCCAGCAGTTATAGTAGCACCGGGGAGCTGTTTTTT
cdr3_aa: CASSYSSTGELFF

d_call: TRBD1
clone_size: -
v_call: TRBV28
j_call: TRBJ1-5
cdr3_nt: TGTGCCAGCAGCTGGGGGGACAGAGCTGCGGGGCCCCAGCATTTT
cdr3_aa: CASSWGDRAAGPQHF

d_call: -
clone_size: -
v_call: TRBV6-1
j_call: TRBJ1-4
cdr3_nt: TGTGCCAGCAGTGAAGCGCGGGGGGGCAGTGAAAAACTGTTTTTT
cdr3_aa: CASSEARGGSEKLFF

d_call: -
clone_size: -
v_call: TRBV11-2
j_call: TRBJ1-2
cdr3_nt: TGTGCCAGCAGCCTCGGGGGGGCGAAAGATGGCTACACCTTC
cdr3_aa: CASSLGGAKDGYTF

d_call: TRBD2
clone_size: -
v_call: TRBV19
j_call: TRBJ2-2
cdr3_nt: TGTGCCAGTAGTAGCACGGGACTAGCGGGGGGGCTGATTCCCCCCCTCGGGGGGGAGCTGTTTTTT
cdr3_aa: CASSSTGLAGGLIPPLGGELFF

d_call: -
clone_size: -
v_call: TRBV9
j_call: TRBJ2-1
cdr3_nt: TGTGCCAGCAGCCCCCACCTCGGCGGGGGCACGGTCTTC
cdr3_aa: CASSPHLGGGTVF

d_call: -
clone_size: -
v_call: TRBV7-6
j_call: TRBJ1-3
cdr3_nt: TGTGCCAGCAGCTTAGTCAGCGGAGGGATAAGTGGAAACACCATATATTTT
cdr3_aa: CASSLVSGGISGNTIYF

d_call: -
clone_size: -
v_call: TRBV28
j_call: TRBJ1-3
cdr3_nt: TGTGCCAGCAGTTTACGTGGCGGAAACACCATATATTTT
cdr3_aa: CASSLRGGNTIYF

d_call: TRBD1
clone_size: -
v_call: TRBV5-4
j_call: TRBJ1-3
cdr3_nt: TGTGCCAGCAGCATACAGGGGAGCTCTGGAAACACCATATATTTT
cdr3_aa: CASSIQGSSGNTIYF

d_call: TRBD2
clone_size: few
v_call: TRBV6-1
j_call: TRBJ2-3
cdr3_nt: TGTGCCAGCAGTGAAGGGACTAGCGGGGCAGATACGCAGTATTTT
cdr3_aa: CASSEGTSGADTQYF

d_call: -
clone_size: -
v_call: TRBV10-1
j_call: TRBJ1-1
cdr3_nt: TGCGCCAGCAGTGTGAGAGTGAACACTGAAGCTTTCTTT
cdr3_aa: CASSVRVNTEAFF

d_call: -
clone_size: -
v_call: TRBV28
j_call: TRBJ1-4
cdr3_nt: TGTGCCAGCTCGTCTCGGGGAGGAGATGAAAAACTGTTTTTT
cdr3_aa: CASSSRGGDEKLFF

d_call: TRBD1
clone_size: -
v_call: TRBV6-1
j_call: TRBJ2-3
cdr3_nt: TGTGCCAGCAGTGAGACAGGGAAGACAGATACGCAGTATTTT
cdr3_aa: CASSETGKTDTQYF

d_call: TRBD1
clone_size: -
v_call: TRBV18
j_call: TRBJ2-7
cdr3_nt: TGTGCCAGCTCCCCTATTTCCGGGACAGGTATAGCCTACGAGCAGTACTTC
cdr3_aa: CASSPISGTGIAYEQYF

d_call: -
clone_size: -
v_call: TRBV6-6
j_call: TRBJ1-1
cdr3_nt: TGTGCCAGCAGTTATTCTGGCCGAATGAACACTGAAGCTTTCTTT
cdr3_aa: CASSYSGRMNTEAFF

d_call: TRBD1
clone_size: once
v_call: TRBV4-1
j_call: TRBJ2-7
cdr3_nt: TGCGCCAGCAGCCAGGCCGGGACAGGGGAGCTCTACGAGCAGTACTTC
cdr3_aa: CASSQAGTGELYEQYF

d_call: TRBD1
clone_size: -
v_call: TRBV7-9
j_call: TRBJ2-7
cdr3_nt: TGTGCCAGCAGCTCGGACCAGGGGGCGTCCTACGAGCAGTACTTC
cdr3_aa: CASSSDQGASYEQYF

d_call: -
clone_size: -
v_call: TRBV28
j_call: TRBJ1-6
cdr3_nt: TGTGCCAGCAGTTTCGTGCAGGCGCATTCACCCCTCCACTTT
cdr3_aa: CASSFVQAHSPLHF

d_call: -
clone_size: -
v_call: TRBV6-6
j_call: TRBJ1-1
cdr3_nt: TGTGCTTATAGAGGGCAGGCGAACACTGAAGCTTTCTTT
cdr3_aa: CAYRGQANTEAFF

d_call: TRBD1
clone_size: few
v_call: TRBV6-1
j_call: TRBJ2-7
cdr3_nt: TGTGCCAGCATACGCCCAGGGGGCTACGAGCAGTACTTC
cdr3_aa: CASIRPGGYEQYF

d_call: -
clone_size: -
v_call: TRBV9
j_call: TRBJ1-3
cdr3_nt: TGTGCCAGCAGCGACCGAGACGGGAGCTCTGGAAACACCATATATTTT
cdr3_aa: CASSDRDGSSGNTIYF

d_call: TRBD2
clone_size: -
v_call: TRBV28
j_call: TRBJ2-3
cdr3_nt: TGTGCCAGCACGGCTAGCGGGGGGGATACGCAGTATTTT
cdr3_aa: CASTASGGDTQYF

d_call: TRBD1
clone_size: -
v_call: TRBV4-1
j_call: TRBJ2-6
cdr3_nt: TGCGCCAGCAGCCAAGAGACAGGGTCCTCTGGGGCCAACGTCCTGACTTTC
cdr3_aa: CASSQETGSSGANVLTF

d_call: -
clone_size: -
v_call: TRBV28
j_call: TRBJ2-2
cdr3_nt: TGTGCCAGCAGGTCGGGGGCGAACACCGGGGAGCTGTTTTTT
cdr3_aa: CASRSGANTGELFF

d_call: TRBD1
clone_size: -
v_call: TRBV19
j_call: TRBJ2-2
cdr3_nt: TGTGCCAGTAGTAGGGGACAGCCAGCAACCGGGGAGCTGTTTTTT
cdr3_aa: CASSRGQPATGELFF

d_call: -
clone_size: -
v_call: TRBV29-1
j_call: TRBJ1-5
cdr3_nt: TGCAGCGTCCGTGGGGGCCCTGGCAATCAGCCCCAGCATTTT
cdr3_aa: CSVRGGPGNQPQHF

d_call: TRBD1
clone_size: -
v_call: TRBV19
j_call: TRBJ1-1
cdr3_nt: TGTGCCAGTACTTACCAAATTGGGACAGGGGGGGACACTGAAGCTTTCTTT
cdr3_aa: CASTYQIGTGGDTEAFF

d_call: -
clone_size: -
v_call: TRBV6-1
j_call: TRBJ1-1
cdr3_nt: TGTGCCAGCAGTGCGACAGTGAACACTGAAGCTTTCTTT
cdr3_aa: CASSATVNTEAFF

d_call: TRBD1
clone_size: once
v_call: TRBV6-6
j_call: TRBJ2-3
cdr3_nt: TGTGCCAGCAGTAAGGGGACAGATACGCAATATTTT
cdr3_aa: CASSKGTDTQYF

d_call: TRBD1
clone_size: -
v_call: TRBV9
j_call: TRBJ1-2
cdr3_nt: TGTGCCAGCAGCCAATTTGACAGGGTTGGCTACACCTTC
cdr3_aa: CASSQFDRVGYTF

d_call: -
clone_size: -
v_call: TRBV27
j_call: TRBJ2-2
cdr3_nt: TGTGCCAGCAGTTCCCCAGGATCCTCCCGCGAAGACACCGGGGAGCTGTTTTTT
cdr3_aa: CASSSPGSSREDTGELFF

d_call: -
clone_size: -
v_call: TRBV9
j_call: TRBJ1-2
cdr3_nt: TGTGCCAGCAGCGTTCAGGGTGGCCATGGCTACACCTTC
cdr3_aa: CASSVQGGHGYTF

d_call: -
clone_size: -
v_call: TRBV29-1
j_call: TRBJ2-3
cdr3_nt: TGCAGCGTGAGGAGAGATGGCACAGATACGCAGTATTTT
cdr3_aa: CSVRRDGTDTQYF

d_call: TRBD1
clone_size: -
v_call: TRBV7-9
j_call: TRBJ2-2
cdr3_nt: TGTGCCAGCAGCTCTAGGACAGGACTGAACACCGGGGAGCTGTTTTTT
cdr3_aa: CASSSRTGLNTGELFF

d_call: TRBD1
clone_size: -
v_call: TRBV9
j_call: TRBJ1-1
cdr3_nt: TGTGCCAGCAGCGTTCCCTCGACAGGGGTTAACACTGAAGCTTTCTTT
cdr3_aa: CASSVPSTGVNTEAFF

d_call: TRBD2
clone_size: -
v_call: TRBV7-7
j_call: TRBJ2-2
cdr3_nt: TGTGCTAGCAGCATCGGTCCCGGGACTAGAAACACCGGGGAGCTGTTTTTT
cdr3_aa: CASSIGPGTRNTGELFF

d_call: -
clone_size: few
v_call: TRBV7-9
j_call: TRBJ1-3
cdr3_nt: TGTGCCAGCAGCCTTCTAAAGAGCTCTGGAAACACCATATATTTT
cdr3_aa: CASSLLKSSGNTIYF

d_call: -
clone_size: few
v_call: TRBV19
j_call: TRBJ1-2
cdr3_nt: TGTGCCAGTAGTACTACAGGGCGATATGGCTACACCTTC
cdr3_aa: CASSTTGRYGYTF

d_call: -
clone_size: -
v_call: TRBV28
j_call: TRBJ1-2
cdr3_nt: TGTGCCAGCAGTCCGAGAGGGGGGGCTCTCGGCTACACCTTC
cdr3_aa: CASSPRGGALGYTF

d_call: TRBD2
clone_size: -
v_call: TRBV29-1
j_call: TRBJ2-3
cdr3_nt: TGCAGCGTGTCCCTAGCGGGGGGGACAGATACGCAGTATTTT
cdr3_aa: CSVSLAGGTDTQYF

d_call: TRBD1
clone_size: -
v_call: TRBV6-5
j_call: TRBJ1-3
cdr3_nt: TGTGCCAGCAGCTACCAAGGGACAGTTGGAAACACCATATATTTT
cdr3_aa: CASSYQGTVGNTIYF

d_call: -
clone_size: -
v_call: TRBV19
j_call: TRBJ1-2
cdr3_nt: TGTGCCAGTAGTATCGGTCCGGGACACGGAGGAAGCTACACCTTC
cdr3_aa: CASSIGPGHGGSYTF

d_call: TRBD1
clone_size: -
v_call: TRBV7-9
j_call: TRBJ2-1
cdr3_nt: TGTGCCAGCAGCTCCATACCGGGACAGGGGGTTAATGAGCAGTTCTTC
cdr3_aa: CASSSIPGQGVNEQFF

d_call: TRBD2
clone_size: once
v_call: TRBV5-5
j_call: TRBJ2-1
cdr3_nt: TGTGCCAGCTCGGCGGCGGGGGGATACTACAATGAGCAGTTCTTC
cdr3_aa: CASSAAGGYYNEQFF

d_call: -
clone_size: -
v_call: TRBV28
j_call: TRBJ2-2
cdr3_nt: TGTGCCAGCAGCCCGACAGAGAACACCGGGGAGCTGTTTTTT
cdr3_aa: CASSPTENTGELFF

d_call: TRBD1
clone_size: -
v_call: TRBV28
j_call: TRBJ2-7
cdr3_nt: TGTGCCAGCGTCGACAGGGCCCCTACCCCCTACGAGCAGTACTTC
cdr3_aa: CASVDRAPTPYEQYF

d_call: TRBD2
clone_size: -
v_call: TRBV2
j_call: TRBJ2-1
cdr3_nt: TGTGCCAGCAGTGCTACTAGCGGCAATGAGCAGTTCTTC
cdr3_aa: CASSATSGNEQFF